The 26 T cell receptor beta chains given below trace back to one sample, sequenced in a study of cytomegalovirus exposure and HLA in healthy donors. Both 60 Vbeta primers and 13 Jbeta primers went into the PCR. Only in-frame clones appear in the TCRdb table, and some are missing; sequencing was by immunoSEQ multiplex PCR. Among about 160,000 clones, approximately 79% were seen once, and the ten largest hold 3.5% to 5.5%. The sample comprised PBMCs. Receptor source: a man between 40 and 49 years old in good health and CMV-seronegative.

This clone is a singleton in its sample. This chain connects TRBV5-1 to TRBJ2-1; 10 positions agree with TRBD1. With 2 bases clipped from V and 6 bases from J, the junction kept 2 bases outside the gene matches. CDR3 length equals 14 residues. Per the germline V gene, CDR1 is SGHRS and CDR2 is YFSETQ. DNA of the CDR3: TGCGCCAGCAGCTTAGGACAGGGGGGCAATGAGCAGTTCTTC. Protein sequence: CASSLGQGGNEQFF.

The CDR3 nucleotides are TGTGCCAGCAGCCAAAGGACAGTTTATGGCTACACCTTC. Translating it yields CASSQRTVYGYTF. The chain uses TRBV5-4 and TRBJ1-2, with a possible D match to TRBD1 (6 bases). V shed 4 bases and J shed 5 bases, with 12 bases lying between them. The germline V gene has CDR1 SGHNT and CDR2 YYREEE (reference sequence). The CDR3 consists of 13 residues.

V usage is TRBV6-1 and J usage is TRBJ1-6; D not resolved. Trimming cost V 2 bases and J 0 bases, with 8 bases left between them. There are 16 residues in the CDR3. From germline, CDR1 is MNHNS and CDR2 SASEGT. The CDR3 bases are TGTGCCAGCAGTGAATCTGCTAGCTCCTATAATTCACCCCTCCACTTT. Translation gives CASSESASSYNSPLHF.

The chain uses TRBV19 and TRBJ1-2, with 9 bases lining up with TRBD1. This CDR3 contains 14 residues. Germline V gives CDR1 LNHDA, CDR2 SQIVND (reference sequence). Trimming at V came to 6 bases and at J to 2 bases, leaving 4 bases not matched to a gene. CDR3 in amino acids: CASSRGTGNYGYTF. As DNA, the CDR3 is TGTGCCAGTAGCCGGGGGACAGGGAACTATGGCTACACCTTC. Full variable domain (outside the CDR3, taken from reference TRBV19 and TRBJ1-2): DGGITQSPKYLFRKEGQNVTLSCEQNLNHDAMYWYRQDPGQGLRLIYYSQIVNDFQKGDIAEGYSVSREKKESFPLTVTSAQKNPTAFYLCASSRGTGNYGYTFGSGTRLTVV.

This rearrangement joins TRBV14 to TRBJ2-7; 7 bases fit TRBD2. The CDR3 spans 14 residues. Trimming at V came to 6 bases and at J to 3 bases, leaving 8 bases not matched to a gene. From germline, CDR1 is SGHDN and CDR2 FVKESK. The CDR3 here is CASSWGGSNYEQYF. In DNA form, the CDR3 reads TGTGCCAGCAGTTGGGGAGGGAGCAACTACGAGCAGTACTTC. The entire variable domain, with the rest obtained from reference TRBV14 and TRBJ2-7, is as follows: EAGVTQFPSHSVIEKGQTVTLRCDPISGHDNLYWYRRVMGKEIKFLLHFVKESKQDESGMPNNRFLAERTGGTYSTLKVQPAELEDSGVYFCASSWGGSNYEQYFGPGTRLTVT.

The chain is built from TRBV6-1 and TRBJ1-6, with D perhaps TRBD1 (6 bases). The CDR3 has 14 amino acids. Germline V gives CDR1 MNHNS, CDR2 SASEGT. Trimming cost V 6 bases and J 7 bases, with 13 bases left between them. The CDR3 here is CASRSTGKNSPLHF. Here the CDR3 DNA reads TGTGCCAGCAGATCCACAGGGAAGAATTCACCCCTCCACTTT.

DNA of the CDR3: TGTGCCAGCAGCTTAGCGCTAAATCCCACCCTCTCCTACGAGCAGTACTTC. It specifies CASSLALNPTLSYEQYF. The J gene is TRBJ2-7, the V gene TRBV7-9, with D unresolved. CDR3 length: 17 residues. Germline V gene data show CDR1 as SEHNR and CDR2 as FQNEAQ (reference sequence). The V and J ends lost 0 bases and 0 bases respectively, with 15 bases between them.

This chain uses TRBV18 with TRBJ1-1, with a weak D call TRBD1 (5 bases). CDR1 and CDR2 (germline): KGHSH, LQKENI. The V and J ends lost 4 bases and 4 bases respectively, with 10 bases between them. This CDR3 is 13 amino acids long. The CDR3 region is CASSQGRGTEAFF. In DNA form, the CDR3 reads TGTGCCAGCTCACAAGGGAGGGGCACTGAAGCTTTCTTT.

V gene TRBV15 combines with J gene TRBJ1-5; 7 bases match TRBD1. V was clipped by 1 base and J by 6 bases; unmatched bases: 3. Germline-derived CDR1 and CDR2 are LNHNV and YYDKDF (reference sequence). The CDR3 has 14 residues. CDR3 in amino acids: CATSRAGGSQPQHF. In DNA, the CDR3 is TGTGCCACCAGCAGAGCAGGGGGTAGTCAGCCCCAGCATTTT.

This clone was counted between two and nine times. CDR3 DNA: TGTGCCAGTAGTACTACCGGGACAGCTCTTATGAATGGCTACACCTTC. It translates to CASSTTGTALMNGYTF. The rearrangement uses TRBV19 and TRBJ1-2, with TRBD1 matching over 7 bases. The V gene's germline CDR1 is LNHDA and CDR2 SQIVND (reference sequence). The trim removed 4 bases at V and 6 bases at J, leaving 14 bases unmatched. The CDR3 loop spans 16 amino acids.

This chain links TRBV30 with TRBJ2-1, with 11 nucleotides matching TRBD2. J lost 7 bases, V lost 4 bases, and 3 bases had no gene match. CDR1 and CDR2 from the germline V gene are GTSNPN and SVGIG (reference sequence). The CDR3 is 13 amino acids. The CDR3 coding sequence is TGTGCCTGGACTAGCGGGGGGCGAAATGAGCAGTTCTTC. As protein: CAWTSGGRNEQFF.

CDR3 residues: CASSQAGGRKGYTF. The DNA of the CDR3 is TGTGCCAGCAGTCAAGCAGGGGGAAGAAAGGGCTACACCTTC. The J gene is TRBJ1-2, the V gene TRBV27; 7 bases match TRBD1. CDR1 MNHEY and CDR2 SMNVEV come from the germline V gene (reference sequence). The ends lost 5 bases at V and 8 bases at J; junction bases unmatched: 11. The CDR3 runs 14 residues.

This clone is labeled medium-sized. The rearrangement joins TRBV10-3 to TRBJ2-3; TRBD1 matches 8 bases. With V trimmed by 8 bases and J by 3 bases, 7 bases remained unmatched. The length of the CDR3 is 14 residues. Germline CDR1 ENHRY, CDR2 SYGVKD. CDR3 DNA sequence: TGTGCCATCCTACAGGGGGTTAGGACAGATACGCAGTATTTT. Amino acids: CAILQGVRTDTQYF.

V is TRBV6-5 and J is TRBJ1-1; 9 nucleotides agree with TRBD1. Germline V gene data show CDR1 as MNHEY and CDR2 as SVGAGI. V lost 7 bases and J lost 4; bases outside the gene matches: 4. The CDR3 covers 13 residues. The CDR3 region has the DNA TGTGCCAGCACCGGGACAGGGCCCACTGAAGCTTTCTTT. Translated: CASTGTGPTEAFF.

The CDR3 reads CASSSQGVRTDTQYF. The DNA of the CDR3 is TGTGCCAGCAGTAGTCAGGGGGTTCGGACAGATACGCAGTATTTT. This chain connects TRBV9 to TRBJ2-3; the match to TRBD1 covers 7 bases. This CDR3 has 15 residues. The V gene's germline CDR1 is SGDLS and CDR2 YYNGEE. With 5 bases clipped from V and 3 bases from J, the junction kept 9 bases outside the gene matches.

A single count supports this clone. This sequence joins TRBV2 and TRBJ1-2; 7 nucleotides match TRBD1. The CDR3 runs to 14 residues. Trimming cost V 2 bases and J 4 bases; bases outside gene matches: 4. The V gene's germline CDR1 is SNHLY and CDR2 FYNNEI. This CDR3 reads CASSEIGGGYGYTF. In DNA, the CDR3 is TGTGCCAGCAGTGAAATAGGGGGCGGCTATGGCTACACCTTC. The complete variable domain, with remaining parts taken from reference TRBV2 and TRBJ1-2, reads EPEVTQTPSHQVTQMGQEVILRCVPISNHLYFYWYRQILGQKVEFLVSFYNNEISEKSEIFDDQFSVERPDGSNFTLKIRSTKLEDSAMYFCASSEIGGGYGYTFGSGTRLTVV.

The gene calls are TRBV12-5 and TRBJ2-5, with TRBD2 identical over 7 bases. This CDR3 comprises 18 residues. Per germline, CDR1 LGHNT and CDR2 FRNRAP. Trimming took 1 base from V and 2 from J; bases not matched to a gene: 13. CDR3 in DNA: TGTGCTAGTGGTTTGGCAGAATCTAGCGGACCGCCGCAAGAGACCCAGTACTTC. Encoded protein: CASGLAESSGPPQETQYF.

This rearrangement joins TRBV5-1 to TRBJ2-2; 8 nucleotides align to TRBD1. CDR1 and CDR2 from the germline V gene are SGHRS and YFSETQ. V lost 6 bases, J lost 5 bases, and 12 bases stayed unmatched. CDR3 length equals 16 residues. CDR3 amino acids: CASTLQGTGVTGELFF. CDR3 nucleotides: TGCGCCAGCACTCTACAGGGGACAGGAGTGACCGGGGAGCTGTTTTTT.

This rearrangement joins TRBV7-8 to TRBJ1-1; 9 nucleotides match TRBD1. Trimming removed 5 bases from V and 4 bases from J; junction bases left unmatched: 11. Germline loops: CDR1 SGHVS, CDR2 FQNEAQ. The CDR3 is 16 residues long. CDR3 loop: CASSQDRGSLGTEAFF. CDR3 nucleotides: TGTGCCAGCAGCCAGGACAGGGGCTCCCTGGGCACTGAAGCTTTCTTT. The variable domain in full, with the rest retrieved from reference TRBV7-8 and TRBJ1-1, is GAGVSQSPRYKVAKRGQDVALRCDPISGHVSLFWYQQALGQGPEFLTYFQNEAQLDKSGLPSDRFFAERPEGSVSTLKIQRTQQEDSAVYLCASSQDRGSLGTEAFFGQGTRLTVV.

The chain uses TRBV9 and TRBJ2-5, with D unresolved. Germline values: CDR1 SGDLS, CDR2 YYNGEE. This CDR3 spans 12 amino acids. V gave up 0 bases and J gave up 4 bases, with 4 bases separating them. The CDR3 DNA follows: TGTGCCAGCAGCGTAGACGGAGAGACCCAGTACTTC. It specifies CASSVDGETQYF.

The chain links TRBV15 to TRBJ2-1, with D perhaps TRBD2 (5 bases). Germline V gene data show CDR1 as LNHNV and CDR2 as YYDKDF (reference sequence). CDR3 length: 16 residues. The V gene lost 5 bases and the J gene lost 0 bases, with 14 bases spanning the gap. The CDR3 is CATSLSRVNSYNEQFF. As DNA, the CDR3 is TGTGCCACCAGCCTGTCGCGGGTCAACTCCTACAATGAGCAGTTCTTC.

The CDR3 DNA reads TGTGCCAGCAGAGAGGCAGGGGATTATCAGCCCCAGCATTTT. It specifies CASREAGDYQPQHF. The rearrangement uses TRBV2 and TRBJ1-5; D might be TRBD1 (6 bases). The V and J ends lost 6 bases and 5 bases respectively, with 14 bases between them. CDR3 length equals 14 residues. In germline, CDR1 is SNHLY, CDR2 FYNNEI.

This clone was detected a few times. The V and J genes are TRBV7-8 and TRBJ2-3; D possibly corresponds to TRBD1 (5 bases). V lost 5 bases and J 4 bases, leaving 13 bases between the germline ends. Germline V lookup: CDR1 SGHVS, CDR2 FQNEAQ. CDR3 size: 14 residues. The CDR3 bases are TGTGCCAGCAGCCTCCCCACGACAGCAGATACGCAGTATTTT. Protein: CASSLPTTADTQYF. Using reference TRBV7-8 and TRBJ2-3 for the parts outside the CDR3, the full variable domain is GAGVSQSPRYKVAKRGQDVALRCDPISGHVSLFWYQQALGQGPEFLTYFQNEAQLDKSGLPSDRFFAERPEGSVSTLKIQRTQQEDSAVYLCASSLPTTADTQYFGPGTRLTVL.

This clone appeared a single time. V is TRBV28 and J is TRBJ2-3, with D perhaps TRBD1 (6 bases). Per the germline V gene, CDR1 is MDHEN and CDR2 is SYDVKM. Trimming stripped 1 base from V and 4 bases from J, with 15 bases between. CDR3 length equals 16 residues. The CDR3, as DNA: TGTGCCAGCAGTTTATACGGGCAGGGGTTCGCAGATACGCAGTATTTT. Translated, it gives CASSLYGQGFADTQYF.

V gene TRBV7-2 combines with J gene TRBJ2-7; TRBD2 matches at 11 bases. This CDR3 is built from 14 residues. Germline CDR1 SGHTA, CDR2 FQGNSA. V shed 8 bases, J shed 3 bases, and the junction held 6 bases outside the gene matches. The CDR3 is CASATSGGLYEQYF. The CDR3 region has the DNA TGTGCCAGCGCAACTAGCGGGGGCCTCTACGAGCAGTACTTC. Combining the CDR3 with reference TRBV7-2 and TRBJ2-7 gives the whole variable domain GAGVSQSPSNKVTEKGKDVELRCDPISGHTALYWYRQSLGQGLEFLIYFQGNSAPDKSGLPSDRFSAERTGGSVSTLTIQRTQQEDSAVYLCASATSGGLYEQYFGPGTRLTVT.

The chain is built from TRBV7-8 and TRBJ2-3, with D maybe TRBD1 (5 bases). This CDR3 region has 14 residues. The V and J ends lost 3 bases and 5 bases respectively, with 12 bases between them. Germline V gene sequence: CDR1 SGHVS, CDR2 FQNEAQ. CDR3 protein: CASSLWGLGDTQYF. DNA for the CDR3: TGTGCCAGCAGCTTGTGGGGCTTAGGAGATACGCAGTATTTT.